Here is one TCR beta chain with its context. Its matching antigen is unknown. This PCR relied on a set of 60 Vbeta primers and 13 Jbeta primers. TCRdb's table, derived via immunoSEQ multiplex PCR, lists solely in-frame clones and lacks some. In the table there are 140,000 to 150,000 clones, around 80% of which are singletons. Germline values: CDR1 SGHNT, CDR2 YYREEE (reference sequence). The CDR3 loop spans 14 amino acids. Trimming removed 5 bases from V and 7 bases from J; junction bases left unmatched: 5. The sample belongs to a study of cytomegalovirus exposure and HLA in healthy donors. Study summary: HLA-typed donors were the source of about 85 million unique TCRs held in an early data release. Findings and caveats of the study: The authors confirmed in vitro that three CMV-associated chains were specific for CMV antigens. Further analysis, carried out later, found HLA-associated TCR beta chains more clonally expanded than equally common other chains.

The specimen was PBMCs. The sequence came from a female donor in good health and CMV-seronegative. The chain carries TRBV5-4 and TRBJ2-2; 10 bases are a match to TRBD1. The CDR3 protein is CASRGQGKVGELFF. CDR3 nucleotide sequence: TGTGCCAGCAGGGGACAGGGGAAGGTCGGGGAGCTGTTTTTT.